The present entry profiles one T cell receptor (beta chain) with its context. The antigen is unknown. A J-beta primer mix and a sample-barcoded 5' primer were used in a second PCR of about 6 to 12 cycles. TCRdb itself ran the 5' RACE reads through MiXCR, one entry per CDR3 protein. Seen here are approximately 800,000 distinct CDR3 sequences, around 25% observed once, and the top ten hold under 4.5%. The CDR3 covers 13 residues. The germline V gene has CDR1 MNHEY and CDR2 SVGEGT. Trimming pared 5 bases from V and 7 bases from J, leaving 9 bases between. This sample stems from a study of blood T cells in healthy people across ages. Study observations and caveats: TCR beta diversity, measured per million T cells, fell in a roughly linear way with age. Considered underestimates were the diversity estimates obtained from one million T cells.

This same sample was also taken into another study, of T cells of mothers and their children. Turning to that study: In each mother, TCR beta CDR3 reads exceeded 10 million; in each child, they numbered some 2.8 million.

This receptor was taken from a boy between 5 and 17 years old in good health. The sequenced sample was blood. The chain has TRBV6-2 or TRBV6-3 and TRBJ2-6, with no clear D. The CDR3 reads CASSPHDANVLTF. CDR3 bases: TGTGCCAGCAGTCCCCATGATGCCAACGTCCTGACTTTC.